The 27 T cell receptor beta chains reported below all come from one sample, sequenced in a study of shared clonotypes between healthy human individuals. This table comes from immunoSEQ multiplex PCR, and its TCRdb copy is limited to in-frame clones, with some not included. The repertoire consists of about 1,500,000 clones, with approximately 96% occurring once and the leading ten covering approximately 1.1%. The sequenced material came from naive CD4+ T cells sorted from blood. Regarding subset: CD45RA+ positively selected. The receptors derive from a man aged 25-45 years in good health.

The J gene is TRBJ2-2, the V gene TRBV5-4; D not certain. Germline CDR1 and CDR2: SGHNT and YYREEE (reference sequence). V lost 0 bases and J lost 7, with 4 bases in between. The CDR3 has 12 amino acids. As DNA, the CDR3 is TGTGCCAGCAGCTTGGCCGGCGGGGAGCTGTTTTTT. Translation: CASSLAGGELFF.

The V call is TRBV14, the J call TRBJ1-2; 7 bases are shared with TRBD1. The J segment lost 8 bases and the V segment lost 3 bases, leaving 6 bases of the junction unmatched. CDR3 length: 13 amino acids. The germline V gene encodes CDR1 SGHDN and CDR2 FVKESK. The CDR3 is CASSQTGSRGYTF. In DNA form, the CDR3 reads TGTGCCAGCAGCCAGACAGGGTCGCGAGGCTACACCTTC.

J is TRBJ1-4 and V is TRBV7-9, with D hard to call. This CDR3 region has 15 residues. V gave up 5 bases and J gave up 4 bases, with 14 bases separating them. Looked up from germline, CDR1 is SEHNR and CDR2 is FQNEAQ (reference sequence). CDR3: CASSLGDSYNEKLFF. The CDR3 nucleotides are TGTGCCAGCAGCCTTGGGGATTCCTATAATGAAAAACTGTTTTTT.

The rearrangement links TRBV19 to TRBJ2-7; D might be TRBD1 (6 bases). This CDR3 region has 13 residues. Germline lookup yields CDR1 LNHDA and CDR2 SQIVND (reference sequence). Trimming pared 4 bases from V and 6 bases from J, leaving 13 bases between. CDR3 loop: CASSKNRDLEQYF. In DNA form, the CDR3 reads TGTGCCAGTAGTAAAAACAGGGATCTCGAGCAGTACTTC. Together with reference TRBV19 and TRBJ2-7, the CDR3 gives the full variable domain: DGGITQSPKYLFRKEGQNVTLSCEQNLNHDAMYWYRQDPGQGLRLIYYSQIVNDFQKGDIAEGYSVSREKKESFPLTVTSAQKNPTAFYLCASSKNRDLEQYFGPGTRLTVT.

V gene TRBV7-2 combines with J gene TRBJ1-2; TRBD1 matches at 7 bases. Germline V gene lookup returns CDR1 SGHTA and CDR2 FQGNSA. J was trimmed by 5 bases and V by 1 base; bases with no gene match: 16. There are 18 residues in the CDR3. CDR3 DNA sequence: TGTGCCAGCAGCTTAGTGCCCCCGCAGGGGGACTCACGATATGGCTACACCTTC. It is translated as CASSLVPPQGDSRYGYTF. The variable domain in full, completed from reference TRBV7-2 and TRBJ1-2, reads GAGVSQSPSNKVTEKGKDVELRCDPISGHTALYWYRQSLGQGLEFLIYFQGNSAPDKSGLPSDRFSAERTGGSVSTLTIQRTQQEDSAVYLCASSLVPPQGDSRYGYTFGSGTRLTVV.

The chain links TRBV5-4 to TRBJ2-3; 11 bases fit TRBD2. Germline trimming cut 0 bases from V and 0 bases from J; bases unmatched to any gene: 9. Germline V CDR1 and CDR2: SGHNT, YYREEE (reference sequence). This CDR3 region has 19 residues. In nucleotides, the CDR3 is TGTGCCAGCAGCTTGGGTCCTAGCGGGAGGTTGGGGAGCACAGATACGCAGTATTTT. This sequence encodes CASSLGPSGRLGSTDTQYF.

The CDR3 DNA is TGTGCCAGTTCCCCCCCCCACAGGTACTACGAGCAGTACTTC. Translated: CASSPPHRYYEQYF. The rearrangement joins TRBV19 to TRBJ2-7; a possible D gene is TRBD1 (5 bases). The CDR3 has 14 residues. Trimming left V 8 bases short and J 3 bases short, with 17 bases between. Germline-derived CDR1 and CDR2 are LNHDA and SQIVND (reference sequence).

This chain joins TRBV28 and TRBJ2-7; 10 bases align to TRBD2. Germline V lookup: CDR1 MDHEN, CDR2 SYDVKM. The CDR3 is made up of 18 amino acids. V shed 3 bases and J 9 bases; nucleotides not matched to a gene: 20. The CDR3 region has the DNA TGTGCCAGCAGTTTCCCCCTGAGTGCTAGCGGGAGCACGGGTAGGCAGTACTTC. It is translated as CASSFPLSASGSTGRQYF.

CDR3 in amino acids: CASSVDLAATYEQYF. The CDR3 region has the DNA TGTGCCAGCAGCGTAGACTTAGCGGCGACCTACGAGCAGTACTTC. The V gene is TRBV9, the J gene TRBJ2-7, with a tentative D call TRBD2 (6 bases). CDR1 SGDLS and CDR2 YYNGEE come from the germline V gene. This CDR3 region has 15 residues. Deletions cut 0 bases from V and 2 bases from J, with 12 bases between.

V is TRBV7-3 and J is TRBJ2-5; 11 nucleotides align to TRBD2. Losses at the gene ends were 5 bases for V and 4 bases for J; bases not matched to a gene: 9. The CDR3 has 16 residues. CDR1 and CDR2 (germline): SGHTA, FQGTGA. The CDR3 region is CASSPTPGTSGETQYF. DNA for the CDR3: TGTGCCAGCAGCCCGACCCCCGGGACTAGCGGAGAGACCCAGTACTTC.

This chain links TRBV10-1 with TRBJ2-1, with 9 nucleotides matching TRBD2. Germline V gives CDR1 WNHNN, CDR2 SYGVQD (reference sequence). The junction had 10 bases not matched to a gene; V was cut back by 6 bases and J by 7 bases. CDR3 length: 15 residues. The CDR3 DNA reads as TGCGCCAGCAGCCAGCGGGAGGCCCTCTGGAATGAGCAGTTCTTC. Translated, it gives CASSQREALWNEQFF.

For the CDR3, the DNA is TGCGCCAGCAGTGAACTAGCGTGGAACGGGGAGCTGTTTTTT. This codes for CASSELAWNGELFF. This rearrangement joins TRBV10-1 to TRBJ2-2; 7 positions match TRBD2. V was clipped by 3 bases and J by 7 bases; unmatched bases: 5. Germline lookup yields CDR1 WNHNN and CDR2 SYGVQD (reference sequence). The CDR3 has 14 amino acids.

The gene calls are TRBV6-5 and TRBJ1-3; the D is unclear. The germline V gene has CDR1 MNHEY and CDR2 SVGAGI. The length of the CDR3 is 14 residues. V shed 0 bases and J shed 0 bases, with 3 bases lying between them. CDR3 coding DNA: TGTGCCAGCAGTTACTCCAACTCTGGAAACACCATATATTTT. It codes for CASSYSNSGNTIYF.

The chain employs TRBV5-4 and TRBJ2-2; maybe TRBD2 (6 bases). V was clipped by 0 bases and J by 2 bases, with 11 bases between them. The CDR3 runs to 16 residues. Germline V gene sequence: CDR1 SGHNT, CDR2 YYREEE (reference sequence). This chain's CDR3 is CASSLARGGNTGELFF. The DNA of the CDR3 is TGTGCCAGCAGCTTGGCTAGGGGAGGTAACACCGGGGAGCTGTTTTTT.

J is TRBJ1-5 and V is TRBV2; D gene uncertain. CDR3 length: 17 residues. From germline, CDR1 is SNHLY and CDR2 FYNNEI. V lost 1 base, J lost 0 bases, and 13 bases lay in between. CDR3 nucleotide sequence: TGTGCCAGCAGTGAAGATTCGGCAGTTTATAGCAATCAGCCCCAGCATTTT. Protein product: CASSEDSAVYSNQPQHF.

The J gene is TRBJ2-2, the V gene TRBV20-1; D call uncertain. The CDR3 sequence is 11 residues long. CDR1 and CDR2 from the germline V gene are DFQATT and SNEGSKA (reference sequence). V lost 3 bases and J 8 bases, leaving 7 bases between the germline ends. CDR3 DNA sequence: TGCAGTGCTAGCCTCATAGGGGAGCTGTTTTTT. Protein sequence: CSASLIGELFF.

V and J are TRBV5-1 and TRBJ2-7, with 9 bases aligning to TRBD1. CDR3 length: 17 amino acids. Germline values: CDR1 SGHRS, CDR2 YFSETQ. The V gene end was trimmed by 1 base and the J gene end by 1 base; junction bases not matched to a gene: 9. The CDR3 bases are TGCGCCAGCAGCTTGAGATCGAAGGACAGGGGATCCTACGAGCAGTACTTC. Amino acid sequence: CASSLRSKDRGSYEQYF.

This chain connects TRBV30 to TRBJ2-3; D may be TRBD1 or TRBD2 (5 bases each). V shed 4 bases and J shed 1 base, with 15 bases lying between them. There are 15 residues in the CDR3. Germline CDR1 is GTSNPN and CDR2 is SVGIG (reference sequence). CDR3 sequence (DNA): TGTGCCTGGACTTACGGGGCGCAGGGCACAGATACGCAGTATTTT. Translating it yields CAWTYGAQGTDTQYF.

The chain employs TRBV5-1 and TRBJ2-5, with D perhaps matching TRBD1 (5 bases). Germline-derived CDR1 and CDR2 are SGHRS and YFSETQ. CDR3 length equals 14 residues. V lost 1 base and J 4 bases, leaving 11 bases between the germline ends. CDR3 sequence reads: CASSLQGMRETQYF. CDR3 sequence (DNA): TGCGCCAGCAGCTTGCAGGGAATGCGAGAGACCCAGTACTTC.

The rearrangement uses TRBV18 and TRBJ2-1; 7 nucleotides agree with TRBD2. J lost 8 bases, V lost 1 base, and 5 bases had no gene match. Germline V gene data show CDR1 as KGHSH and CDR2 as LQKENI. There are 14 residues in the CDR3. The CDR3: CASSPRTSNYEQFF. The CDR3 DNA is TGTGCCAGCTCACCACGGACTAGTAACTATGAGCAGTTCTTC.

V is TRBV5-1 and J is TRBJ2-2; perhaps D is TRBD1 or TRBD2 (5 bases each). The CDR3 runs 16 residues. With 4 bases removed from V and 2 bases from J, the gap between germline ends came to 15 bases. CDR1 and CDR2 (germline): SGHRS, YFSETQ. Here the CDR3 DNA reads TGCGCCAGCAGCGGACCGGGACGAACTAACACCGGGGAGCTGTTTTTT. Encoded protein: CASSGPGRTNTGELFF.

The gene calls are TRBV7-9 and TRBJ2-5, with 7 bases identical to TRBD1. The germline gives CDR1 SEHNR, CDR2 FQNEAQ (reference sequence). The CDR3 totals 14 residues. Trimming removed 5 bases from V and 3 bases from J; junction bases left unmatched: 6. The CDR3 reads CASSNPGQKETQYF. The CDR3 coding sequence is TGTGCCAGCAGCAATCCGGGACAGAAAGAGACCCAGTACTTC.

This clone showed up just once. V gene TRBV18 combines with J gene TRBJ2-7; 9 bases map to TRBD2. The CDR3 sequence is 14 residues long. Looked up from germline, CDR1 is KGHSH and CDR2 is LQKENI. J was trimmed by 7 bases and V by 1 base; bases with no gene match: 5. CDR3 amino acids: CASSPLAGDQEQYF. The CDR3 nucleotides are TGTGCCAGCTCACCACTAGCGGGAGATCAGGAGCAGTACTTC.

The chain is built from TRBV4-3 and TRBJ1-4; possible D gene TRBD1, 6 bases. There are 16 residues in the CDR3. CDR1 is LGHNA, CDR2 YSLEER, per germline. The V gene lost 0 bases and the J gene lost 7 bases, with 15 bases spanning the gap. The CDR3 protein is CASSQDNRQEGEKLFF. CDR3 in DNA: TGCGCCAGCAGCCAAGATAACCGACAGGAGGGTGAAAAACTGTTTTTT.

This chain uses TRBV18 with TRBJ2-2; 8 positions match TRBD2. Trimming removed 6 bases from V and 0 bases from J; junction bases left unmatched: 9. This CDR3 comprises 17 residues. CDR1 and CDR2 (germline): KGHSH, LQKENI. The CDR3 coding sequence is TGTGCCAGCTCCCACGATCCACTAGCGGCGAACACCGGGGAGCTGTTTTTT. Translated, it gives CASSHDPLAANTGELFF.

This chain connects TRBV6-5 to TRBJ2-7; D tentatively fits TRBD1 or TRBD2 (5 bases each). The CDR3 totals 14 residues. Germline V gene lookup returns CDR1 MNHEY and CDR2 SVGAGI. V was cut by 4 bases and J by 2 bases, with 12 bases left in between. The CDR3 spells CASSSSPGPYEQYF. The CDR3 coding sequence is TGTGCCAGCAGTTCCAGTCCGGGGCCCTACGAGCAGTACTTC.

Here the CDR3 reads CASSVAGPGELFF. Written as DNA, the CDR3 is TGTGCCAGCAGCGTCGCTGGGCCCGGGGAGCTGTTTTTT. The rearrangement joins TRBV7-9 to TRBJ2-2, with unresolved D. Germline V gene lookup returns CDR1 SEHNR and CDR2 FQNEAQ (reference sequence). The CDR3 has 13 amino acids. Trimming removed 5 bases at V and 6 bases at J, with 10 bases between.